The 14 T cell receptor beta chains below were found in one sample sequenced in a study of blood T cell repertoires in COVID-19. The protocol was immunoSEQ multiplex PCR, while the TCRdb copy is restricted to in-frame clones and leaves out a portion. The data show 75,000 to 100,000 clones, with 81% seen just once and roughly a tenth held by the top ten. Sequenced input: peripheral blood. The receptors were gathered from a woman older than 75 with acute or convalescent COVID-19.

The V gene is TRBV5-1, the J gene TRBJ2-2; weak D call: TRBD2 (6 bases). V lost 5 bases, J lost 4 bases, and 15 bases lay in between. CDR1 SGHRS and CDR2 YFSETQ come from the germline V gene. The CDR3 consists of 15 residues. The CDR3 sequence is CASRFGGRGTGELFF. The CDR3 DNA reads TGCGCCAGCAGATTCGGGGGACGAGGCACCGGGGAGCTGTTTTTT.

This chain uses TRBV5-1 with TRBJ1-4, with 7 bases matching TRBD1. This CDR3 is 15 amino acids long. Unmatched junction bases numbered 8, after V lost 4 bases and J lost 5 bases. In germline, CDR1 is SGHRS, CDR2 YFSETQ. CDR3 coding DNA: TGCGCCAGCAGCCTCGCCGGGACAGAGAATGAAAAACTGTTTTTT. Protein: CASSLAGTENEKLFF.

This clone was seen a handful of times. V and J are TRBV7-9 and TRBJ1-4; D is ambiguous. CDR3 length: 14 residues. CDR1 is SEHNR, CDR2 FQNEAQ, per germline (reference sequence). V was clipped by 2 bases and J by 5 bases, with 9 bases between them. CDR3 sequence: CASSLSQYNEKLFF. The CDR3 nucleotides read TGTGCCAGCAGCTTATCCCAGTACAATGAAAAACTGTTTTTT. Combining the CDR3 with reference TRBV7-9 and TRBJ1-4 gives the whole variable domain DTGVSQNPRHKITKRGQNVTFRCDPISEHNRLYWYRQTLGQGPEFLTYFQNEAQLEKSRLLSDRFSAERPKGSFSTLEIQRTEQGDSAMYLCASSLSQYNEKLFFGSGTQLSVL.

CDR3: CASRGQMYTEAFF. Here the CDR3 DNA reads TGTGCCAGCAGGGGGCAGATGTATACTGAAGCTTTCTTT. The V gene is TRBV2, the J gene TRBJ1-1; the D gene is possibly TRBD1 (5 bases). Trimming cost V 6 bases and J 5 bases, with 13 bases left between them. This CDR3 region has 13 residues. Germline values: CDR1 SNHLY, CDR2 FYNNEI.

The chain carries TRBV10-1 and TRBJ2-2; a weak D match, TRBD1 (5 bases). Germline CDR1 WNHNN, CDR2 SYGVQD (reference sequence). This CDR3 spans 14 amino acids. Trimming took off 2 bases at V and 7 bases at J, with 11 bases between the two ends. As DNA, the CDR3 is TGCGCCAGCAGTGAGCATCAGGGTGGCGGGGAGCTGTTTTTT. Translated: CASSEHQGGGELFF.

CDR3 bases: TGTGCCAGCAGCCAAGTCGGGGGTGGCAATCAGCCCCAGCATTTT. It yields the protein CASSQVGGGNQPQHF. The chain uses TRBV3-1 (or the pseudogene TRBV3-2) and TRBJ1-5; possibly TRBD1 for D (5 bases). V shed 1 base and J shed 2 bases, with 9 bases lying between them. Germline CDR1 is LGHDT and CDR2 is YNNKEL (reference sequence). There are 15 residues in the CDR3.

Here the CDR3 DNA reads TGCGCCAGCAGCCTGGCGGAGGGGAACATTCAGTACTTC. Translation: CASSLAEGNIQYF. This sequence joins TRBV5-1 and TRBJ2-4, with a weak D call TRBD2 (6 bases). This CDR3 has 13 residues. V lost 4 bases and J lost 7, with 12 bases in between. CDR1 and CDR2 (germline): SGHRS, YFSETQ.

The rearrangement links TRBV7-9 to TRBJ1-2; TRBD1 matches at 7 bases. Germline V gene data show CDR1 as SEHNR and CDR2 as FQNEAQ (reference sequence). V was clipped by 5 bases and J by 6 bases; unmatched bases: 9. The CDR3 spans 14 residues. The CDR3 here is CASSPPRQGNGYTF. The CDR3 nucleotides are TGTGCCAGCAGCCCCCCCCGACAGGGCAATGGCTACACCTTC.

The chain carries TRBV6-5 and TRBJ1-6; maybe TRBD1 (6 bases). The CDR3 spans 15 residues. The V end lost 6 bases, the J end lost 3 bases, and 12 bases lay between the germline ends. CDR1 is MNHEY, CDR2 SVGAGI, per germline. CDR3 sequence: CASRSTGNYNSPLHF. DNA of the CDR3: TGTGCCAGCAGGTCCACAGGGAACTATAATTCACCCCTCCACTTT.

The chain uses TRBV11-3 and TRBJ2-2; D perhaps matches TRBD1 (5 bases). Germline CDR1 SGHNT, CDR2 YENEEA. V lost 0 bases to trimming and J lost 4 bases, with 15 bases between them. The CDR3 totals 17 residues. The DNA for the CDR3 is TGTGCCAGCAGCTTAGACTCTCGGCGACAGTCCACCGGGGAGCTGTTTTTT. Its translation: CASSLDSRRQSTGELFF.

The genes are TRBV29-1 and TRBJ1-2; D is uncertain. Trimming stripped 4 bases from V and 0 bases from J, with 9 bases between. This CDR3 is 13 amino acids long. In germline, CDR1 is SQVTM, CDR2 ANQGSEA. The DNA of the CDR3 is TGCAGCGTTGGGGCACATCCTAACTATGGCTACACCTTC. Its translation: CSVGAHPNYGYTF.

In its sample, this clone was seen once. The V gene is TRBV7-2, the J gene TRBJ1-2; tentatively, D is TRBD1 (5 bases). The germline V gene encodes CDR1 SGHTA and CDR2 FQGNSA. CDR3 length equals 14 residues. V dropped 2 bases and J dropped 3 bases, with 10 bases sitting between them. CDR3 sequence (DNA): TGTGCCAGCAGCTTACAAGGGGTTGACTATGGCTACACCTTC. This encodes CASSLQGVDYGYTF.

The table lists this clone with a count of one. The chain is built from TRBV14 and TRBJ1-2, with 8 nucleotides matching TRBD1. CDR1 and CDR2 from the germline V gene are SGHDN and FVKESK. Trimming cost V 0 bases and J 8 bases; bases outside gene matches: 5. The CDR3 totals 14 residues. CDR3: CASSQDDRGHGYTF. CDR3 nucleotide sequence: TGTGCCAGCAGCCAAGATGACAGGGGTCACGGCTACACCTTC.

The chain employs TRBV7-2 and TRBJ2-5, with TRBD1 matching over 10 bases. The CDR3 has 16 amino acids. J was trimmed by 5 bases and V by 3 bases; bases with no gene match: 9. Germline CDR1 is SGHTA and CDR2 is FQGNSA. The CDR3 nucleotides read TGTGCCAGCAGCTTCGGTGACAGGGGGCGGGGGGAGACCCAGTACTTC. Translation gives CASSFGDRGRGETQYF.